The 26 T cell receptor beta chains presented below share a single source sample, sequenced in a study of control samples from healthy donors and cancer patients. Clones were read by immunoSEQ multiplex PCR, and TCRdb kept only the in-frame ones, dropping some. The sample contains about 220,000 clones, roughly 94% of which appear only once. Sequencing input: blood. The receptors derive from a middle-aged man in good health.

V and J are TRBV18 and TRBJ1-1; 7 bases fit TRBD1. Germline V gene sequence: CDR1 KGHSH, CDR2 LQKENI. This CDR3 is built from 16 residues. V gave up 5 bases and J gave up 3 bases; unmatched junction bases: 12. The CDR3 loop is CASSSITYRGDTEAFF. The CDR3 DNA sequence: TGTGCCAGCTCATCAATTACTTACAGGGGAGACACTGAAGCTTTCTTT.

The chain combines TRBV5-4 with TRBJ1-1; D is possibly TRBD1 (6 bases). Germline CDR1 SGHNT, CDR2 YYREEE (reference sequence). This CDR3 region has 16 residues. Trimming removed 3 bases at V and 0 bases at J, with 15 bases between. CDR3 amino acids: CASSSSSGGLNTEAFF. CDR3 nucleotides: TGTGCCAGCAGCTCCTCCTCCGGGGGCCTGAACACTGAAGCTTTCTTT.

V usage is TRBV5-1 and J usage is TRBJ1-2; the D gene is possibly TRBD1 (6 bases). Trimming shortened V by 0 bases and J by 8 bases, and 17 bases separated the two germline ends. Germline V gene data show CDR1 as SGHRS and CDR2 as YFSETQ. This CDR3 spans 15 amino acids. In DNA, the CDR3 is TGCGCCAGCAGCTTGGCCGCGGGGGGCGTCGCCGGCTACACCTTC. It specifies CASSLAAGGVAGYTF.

This chain links TRBV11-2 with TRBJ2-1; possible D gene TRBD2, 5 bases. Germline-derived CDR1 and CDR2 are SGHAT and FQNNGV. This CDR3 is built from 15 residues. Trimming took 3 bases from V and 3 from J, leaving 12 bases between them. DNA of the CDR3: TGTGCCAGCAGCTTCGGGCTCGGGAACTACAATGAGCAGTTCTTC. Amino acid sequence: CASSFGLGNYNEQFF. Using reference TRBV11-2 and TRBJ2-1 for the parts outside the CDR3, the full variable domain is EAGVAQSPRYKIIEKRQSVAFWCNPISGHATLYWYQQILGQGPKLLIQFQNNGVVDDSQLPKDRFSAERLKGVDSTLKIQPAKLEDSAVYLCASSFGLGNYNEQFFGPGTRLTVL.

The J gene is TRBJ1-1, the V gene TRBV7-2, with TRBD1 matching over 8 bases. The CDR3 has 16 amino acids. Per the germline V gene, CDR1 is SGHTA and CDR2 is FQGNSA. Trimming took 6 bases from V and 0 from J; bases not matched to a gene: 9. CDR3 bases: TGTGCCAGCAGGATTAGACAGGGGATACTGAACACTGAAGCTTTCTTT. Translation gives CASRIRQGILNTEAFF. Full variable domain (outside the CDR3, taken from reference TRBV7-2 and TRBJ1-1): GAGVSQSPSNKVTEKGKDVELRCDPISGHTALYWYRQSLGQGLEFLIYFQGNSAPDKSGLPSDRFSAERTGGSVSTLTIQRTQQEDSAVYLCASRIRQGILNTEAFFGQGTRLTVV.

This chain links TRBV6-6 with TRBJ1-1; a weak D match, TRBD1 (6 bases). V was trimmed by 4 bases and J by 1 base, leaving 13 bases between them. CDR1 is MNHNY and CDR2 is SVGAGI in the germline V gene (reference sequence). This CDR3 spans 15 amino acids. The CDR3 spells CASSSSGHENTEAFF. The CDR3 coding sequence is TGTGCCAGCAGTTCCTCGGGACATGAGAACACTGAAGCTTTCTTT.

The V call is TRBV5-1, the J call TRBJ2-1, with 10 bases identical to TRBD1. This CDR3 contains 15 residues. Germline CDR1 is SGHRS and CDR2 is YFSETQ. Unmatched junction bases numbered 6, after V lost 2 bases and J lost 7 bases. As DNA, the CDR3 is TGCGCCAGCAGCTTCGAGGACAGGGGGTTGAATGAGCAGTTCTTC. It specifies CASSFEDRGLNEQFF.

This clone appeared a few times. The chain is built from TRBV10-3 and TRBJ1-2, with 9 nucleotides matching TRBD1. The trim removed 4 bases at V and 6 bases at J, leaving 9 bases unmatched. The CDR3 has 15 residues. Germline V gives CDR1 ENHRY, CDR2 SYGVKD. The CDR3 DNA reads as TGTGCCATCAGTGGCTTTTCGGGACAGGGTAATGGCTACACCTTC. Encoded protein: CAISGFSGQGNGYTF.

The genes are TRBV15 and TRBJ2-2; 7 nucleotides line up with TRBD1. Germline V gives CDR1 LNHNV, CDR2 YYDKDF (reference sequence). J gave up 6 bases and V 8 bases, and 6 bases lay outside the gene matches. The CDR3 is 13 amino acids. The CDR3: CATELTGSGELFF. Here the CDR3 DNA reads TGTGCCACCGAGCTGACAGGGTCCGGGGAGCTGTTTTTT.

V usage is TRBV29-1 and J usage is TRBJ1-4; 8 bases fit TRBD1. Germline V gene data show CDR1 as SQVTM and CDR2 as ANQGSEA. The CDR3 contains 17 residues. The V gene end was trimmed by 0 bases and the J gene end by 4 bases; junction bases not matched to a gene: 10. DNA for the CDR3: TGCAGCGTTGAAGAAGGACAGGGCATCCCTTATAATGAAAAACTGTTTTTT. This codes for CSVEEGQGIPYNEKLFF.

The chain couples TRBV10-1 to TRBJ1-1, with TRBD1 as a possible D gene (5 bases). The V and J ends lost 0 bases and 3 bases respectively, with 11 bases between them. Germline CDR1 WNHNN, CDR2 SYGVQD (reference sequence). CDR3 length: 15 amino acids. In DNA form, the CDR3 reads TGCGCCAGCAGTGAGTCGACGGGCAGGGACACTGAAGCTTTCTTT. Encoded protein: CASSESTGRDTEAFF.

The chain employs TRBV7-8 and TRBJ2-2; no clear D. This CDR3 contains 15 residues. The V end was cut by 5 bases, the J end by 3 bases, with 13 bases between. The germline CDR1 and CDR2 sequences are SGHVS and FQNEAQ. This chain's CDR3 is CASSPDERYTGELFF. DNA for the CDR3: TGTGCCAGCAGCCCGGATGAAAGGTACACCGGGGAGCTGTTTTTT.

This chain uses TRBV2 with TRBJ2-5; a possible D gene is TRBD2 (6 bases). CDR1 is SNHLY and CDR2 is FYNNEI in the germline V gene. The V gene lost 4 bases and the J gene lost 0 bases, with 12 bases spanning the gap. The CDR3 spans 15 residues. CDR3 DNA sequence: TGTGCCAGCAGTGTAAATTCGGGGGACCAAGAGACCCAGTACTTC. Residues: CASSVNSGDQETQYF.

The rearrangement joins TRBV6-5 to TRBJ1-5; D not certain. This CDR3 comprises 15 residues. Germline V lookup: CDR1 MNHEY, CDR2 SVGAGI. V lost 2 bases and J 5 bases, leaving 13 bases between the germline ends. The chain's CDR3 is CASSYLGSGDQPQHF. Written as DNA, the CDR3 is TGTGCCAGCAGTTACCTAGGGTCCGGGGATCAGCCCCAGCATTTT.

The genes are TRBV24-1 and TRBJ1-5, with 12 bases aligning to TRBD1. V was clipped by 10 bases and J by 5 bases; unmatched bases: 8. Germline CDR1 reads KGHDR; CDR2 reads SFDVKD. This CDR3 has 15 residues. The chain's CDR3 is CATSLGTGGDQPQHF. CDR3 bases: TGTGCCACTTCGTTGGGGACAGGGGGCGATCAGCCCCAGCATTTT.

The chain carries TRBV4-2 and TRBJ2-3; TRBD2 matches at 11 bases. Trimming took 0 bases from V and 2 from J; bases not matched to a gene: 7. The V gene's germline CDR1 is LGHNA and CDR2 YNFKEQ. The CDR3 length is 18 residues. CDR3 nucleotides: TGTGCCAGCAGCCAAGATGTAACTAGCGGGGGATTCACAGATACGCAGTATTTT. It translates to CASSQDVTSGGFTDTQYF.

This clone was observed a single time. The V call is TRBV5-1, the J call TRBJ2-1; D is unresolved. The V end lost 0 bases, the J end lost 9 bases, and 13 bases lay between the germline ends. The CDR3 loop spans 14 amino acids. Germline-derived CDR1 and CDR2 are SGHRS and YFSETQ. The DNA of the CDR3 is TGCGCCAGCAGCTTGGAGACTCCCCATACTGAGCAGTTCTTC. Translating gives CASSLETPHTEQFF.

The CDR3, as DNA: TGTGCCAGCAGCTTCCTCCCGGGGACAGGGGAAGAAAAACTGTTTTTT. This codes for CASSFLPGTGEEKLFF. The V call is TRBV11-2, the J call TRBJ1-4, with TRBD1 matching over 10 bases. CDR1 and CDR2 (germline): SGHAT, FQNNGV. The length of the CDR3 is 16 residues. The junction had 9 bases not matched to a gene; V was cut back by 3 bases and J by 8 bases.

The chain joins TRBV5-1 to TRBJ2-3; D is possibly TRBD1 (5 bases). Trimming took 3 bases from V and 2 from J, leaving 10 bases between them. Germline V CDR1 and CDR2: SGHRS, YFSETQ. The CDR3 loop spans 14 amino acids. CDR3 region: CASSSGHSTDTQYF. In DNA, the CDR3 is TGCGCCAGCAGCTCCGGACATTCCACAGATACGCAGTATTTT.

CDR3 bases: TGCAGCGTTGCTGGGGGCAGGGAACACACTGAAGCTTTCTTT. Residues: CSVAGGREHTEAFF. The chain carries TRBV29-1 and TRBJ1-1, with TRBD1 as a possible D gene (6 bases). The CDR3 length is 14 residues. CDR1 and CDR2 (germline): SQVTM, ANQGSEA. The ends were cut back, 4 bases at V and 3 bases at J, with 15 bases in the middle.

The chain uses TRBV5-6 and TRBJ1-5; tentative D call: TRBD1 (6 bases). Germline values: CDR1 SGHDT, CDR2 YYEEEE. This CDR3 has 14 amino acids. V was shortened by 1 base and J by 7 bases, with 12 bases between the two germline ends. The CDR3 nucleotides read TGTGCCAGCAGCTTGTTACAGGGAGGGCAGCCCCAGCATTTT. Amino acids: CASSLLQGGQPQHF.

This clone was observed once. The gene calls are TRBV9 and TRBJ2-7; 7 nucleotides align to TRBD2. CDR3 length equals 17 residues. The germline gives CDR1 SGDLS, CDR2 YYNGEE. V lost 2 bases to trimming and J lost 5 bases; unmatched junction nucleotides: 16. CDR3 coding DNA: TGTGCCAGCAGCGTGGGACTGGGCGGGGGAGTCAGGAACGAGCAGTACTTC. It codes for CASSVGLGGGVRNEQYF.

The chain has TRBV6-5 and TRBJ2-7; D perhaps matches TRBD2 (5 bases). Germline lookup yields CDR1 MNHEY and CDR2 SVGAGI. The CDR3 is 13 residues long. V gave up 5 bases and J gave up 0 bases, with 8 bases separating them. The CDR3 is CASSLAGSYEQYV. In nucleotides, the CDR3 is TGTGCCAGCAGTCTGGCGGGCTCCTACGAGCAGTACGTC.

V usage is TRBV6-1 and J usage is TRBJ2-2, with D possibly being TRBD1 or TRBD2 (7 bases each). The CDR3 length is 17 residues. V was pared by 1 base and J by 5 bases, with 17 bases between. CDR1 and CDR2 from the germline V gene are MNHNS and SASEGT. The CDR3 sequence: CASSEGPPGGGTGELFF. The CDR3 DNA is TGTGCCAGCAGTGAAGGTCCGCCAGGGGGGGGAACCGGGGAGCTGTTTTTT.

The chain joins TRBV4-3 to TRBJ1-1; D gene uncertain. CDR1 LGHNA and CDR2 YSLEER come from the germline V gene. The length of the CDR3 is 15 residues. V lost 0 bases and J lost 1, with 9 bases in between. CDR3 in amino acids: CASSQDPGKNTEAFF. CDR3 nucleotide sequence: TGCGCCAGCAGCCAAGATCCGGGTAAGAACACTGAAGCTTTCTTT.

The chain recombines TRBV28 with TRBJ2-7; no clear D. CDR1 and CDR2 from the germline V gene are MDHEN and SYDVKM. The CDR3 extends over 14 amino acids. V was cut by 2 bases and J by 2 bases, with 10 bases left in between. CDR3 loop: CASSLKALTYEQYV. In nucleotides, the CDR3 is TGTGCCAGCAGTTTAAAAGCCCTTACCTACGAGCAGTACGTC.